These T cell receptor beta chains were read from a single sample in a study of OX40 agonist ivuxolimab in advanced cancers. The data were produced by immunoSEQ multiplex PCR, yet TCRdb's version contains in-frame clones alone and is incomplete. Here the sample spans over 20,000 clones, 88% being singletons. The sample here was CD4+ or CD8+ T cells sorted from blood, taken in a trial of the OX40 agonist ivuxolimab. All receptors come from an adult with an advanced solid tumor such as melanoma, head and neck, liver or kidney cancer. Each CDR3 is given with its conserved first and last residue. A D gene is named only where the DNA matches it firmly. Size tells how often a clone was seen (once, few, many) or the class of an expanded clone, and some rows leave it out.

j_gene	abundance	v_gene	d_gene	CDR3aa	CDR3nt
TRBJ2-1	-	TRBV19	-	CASKEGVSEQFF	TGTGCCAGTAAGGAGGGAGTGTCGGAGCAGTTCTTC
TRBJ2-5	-	TRBV10-2	-	CATRVDSYQETQYF	TGCGCCACGCGGGTGGACAGTTATCAAGAGACCCAGTACTTC
TRBJ2-7	-	TRBV7-2	-	CASSLGLVEQYF	TGTGCCAGCAGCTTAGGACTAGTGGAGCAGTACTTC
TRBJ2-1	-	TRBV6-5	-	CASSTSSKHEQFF	TGTGCCAGCAGTACCAGCTCTAAGCACGAGCAGTTCTTC
TRBJ2-7	-	TRBV25-1	TRBD2	CASSETGLAAYEQYF	TGTGCCAGCAGTGAAACGGGGCTAGCGGCTTACGAGCAGTACTTC
TRBJ2-2	-	TRBV11-2	-	CASSFLPWADDDTGELFF	TGTGCCAGCAGCTTCCTCCCCTGGGCAGACGACGACACCGGGGAGCTGTTTTTT
TRBJ1-1	-	TRBV19	-	CASKNTEAFF	TGTGCCAGCAAGAACACTGAAGCTTTCTTT
TRBJ2-1	-	TRBV7-9	-	CASSLAGRIYNEQFF	TGTGCCAGCAGCTTAGCTGGACGTATATACAATGAGCAGTTCTTC
TRBJ2-6	-	TRBV12-5	-	CASGDIAGQSRANVLTF	TGTGCTAGTGGTGATATCGCAGGACAAAGTCGGGCCAACGTCCTGACTTTC
TRBJ1-5	-	TRBV28	TRBD1	CASSFSQGGNQPQHF	TGTGCCAGCAGTTTTTCCCAGGGGGGCAATCAGCCCCAGCATTTT
TRBJ2-7	-	TRBV7-9	-	CASSFGGGMNYEQYF	TGTGCCAGCAGCTTTGGCGGGGGCATGAACTACGAGCAGTACTTC
TRBJ1-1	-	TRBV19	-	CASSMGARTEAFF	TGTGCCAGTAGTATGGGGGCGCGAACTGAAGCTTTCTTT
TRBJ1-1	-	TRBV15	-	CATSSTTRTEAFF	TGTGCCACCAGCAGTACAACGAGGACTGAAGCTTTCTTT
TRBJ2-1	-	TRBV6-5	TRBD1	CASSRQGNEQFF	TGTGCCAGCAGCCGACAGGGGAATGAGCAGTTCTTC
TRBJ2-7	-	TRBV6-5	TRBD2	CASSLMGLADYEQYF	TGTGCCAGCAGCCTCATGGGACTAGCGGACTACGAGCAGTACTTC
TRBJ2-7	-	TRBV19	-	CASSIMVSYEQYF	TGTGCCAGTAGTATTATGGTCTCCTACGAGCAGTACTTC
TRBJ2-7	-	TRBV27	TRBD2	CASSPGLVPDKQYF	TGTGCCAGCAGTCCCGGACTAGTTCCTGACAAGCAGTACTTC
TRBJ2-1	-	TRBV6-5	-	CASSQEGYNEQFF	TGTGCCAGCAGCCAGGAGGGCTACAATGAGCAGTTCTTC
TRBJ1-2	medium-sized	TRBV7-2	-	CASSLAPSDGYTF	TGTGCCAGCAGCTTAGCCCCTTCCGATGGCTACACCTTC
TRBJ2-1	-	TRBV14	TRBD2	CASSQDYNSGQYNEQFF	TGTGCCAGCAGCCAAGATTATAATAGCGGGCAATACAATGAGCAGTTCTTC
TRBJ2-3	-	TRBV15	-	CATSSQNRDYPFAQYF	TGTGCCACCAGCAGCCAGAACAGGGACTACCCCTTTGCGCAGTATTTT
TRBJ2-7	-	TRBV11-3	-	CASSLTGLSYEQYF	TGTGCCAGCAGCTTAACAGGTCTCTCGTACGAGCAGTACTTC
TRBJ1-1	few	TRBV7-9	-	CASSMNTEAFF	TGTGCCAGCAGTATGAACACTGAAGCTTTCTTT
TRBJ2-7	-	TRBV11-2	-	CASSSDYRTYEQYF	TGTGCCAGCAGTTCTGACTATCGAACCTACGAGCAGTACTTC
TRBJ2-3	-	TRBV9	TRBD2	CASSVEPREWENTQYF	TGTGCCAGCAGCGTAGAGCCGCGGGAGTGGGAAAATACGCAGTATTTT
TRBJ2-4	-	TRBV9	TRBD1	CASSAGTGGNIQYF	TGTGCCAGCAGCGCCGGGACAGGGGGAAACATTCAGTACTTC
TRBJ2-2	-	TRBV7-6	-	CASSWGTGELFF	TGTGCCAGCAGCTGGGGGACCGGGGAGCTGTTTTTT
TRBJ1-4	-	TRBV27	-	CASSFWDPPLTNEKLFF	TGTGCCAGCAGTTTTTGGGATCCTCCTTTAACTAATGAAAAACTGTTTTTT
TRBJ2-7	-	TRBV5-5	TRBD1	CASSLTGGREQYF	TGTGCCAGCAGCTTAACAGGGGGAAGGGAGCAGTACTTC
TRBJ2-7	once	TRBV7-2	TRBD2	CASSQLAGAGYEQYF	TGTGCCAGCAGCCAACTAGCGGGAGCGGGCTACGAGCAGTACTTC
TRBJ2-3	-	TRBV11-2	-	CASSLPDGWAYTDTQYF	TGTGCCAGCAGCTTACCCGACGGCTGGGCCTACACAGATACGCAGTATTTT
TRBJ1-5	once	TRBV7-8	TRBD1	CASSHGTGYQPQHF	TGTGCCAGCAGCCACGGGACAGGGTATCAGCCCCAGCATTTT
TRBJ2-2	-	TRBV7-2	-	CASGRVNTGELFF	TGTGCCAGCGGGCGAGTTAACACCGGGGAGCTGTTTTTT
TRBJ2-3	-	TRBV6-5	-	CASRFTGTQYF	TGTGCCAGCAGGTTCACAGGGACGCAGTATTTT
TRBJ2-3	-	TRBV7-9	TRBD2	CASSFAGGGTDTQYF	TGTGCCAGCAGCTTTGCGGGGGGGGGCACAGATACGCAGTATTTT
TRBJ1-1	-	TRBV28	-	CASSSPDTPLNTEAFF	TGTGCCAGCAGTTCACCGGACACACCCCTGAACACTGAAGCTTTCTTT
TRBJ2-1	-	TRBV7-9	-	CASSHDYYNEQFF	TGCGCCAGCAGCCACGACTATTACAATGAGCAGTTCTTC
TRBJ2-7	-	TRBV11-2	TRBD1	CASSSRDRGAYEQYF	TGTGCCAGCAGCTCCCGGGACAGGGGGGCATACGAGCAGTACTTC
TRBJ2-3	-	TRBV7-6	-	CASSLRWRTDTQYF	TGTGCCAGCAGCTTAAGGTGGCGCACAGATACGCAGTATTTT
TRBJ2-5	-	TRBV19	-	CASRTSTQETQYF	TGTGCCAGCCGGACCTCAACACAGGAGACCCAGTACTTC
TRBJ2-1	-	TRBV27	-	CASTLGMGYNEQFF	TGTGCCAGCACCTTGGGGATGGGATACAATGAGCAGTTCTTC
TRBJ1-3	-	TRBV19	-	CASSILLSGNTIYF	TGTGCCAGTAGTATATTACTCTCTGGAAACACCATATATTTT
TRBJ1-4	-	TRBV19	-	CASSIDQGKREKLFF	TGTGCCAGTAGTATAGATCAAGGGAAGCGTGAAAAACTGTTTTTT
TRBJ2-1	-	TRBV13	-	CASSFRTPEGQFF	TGTGCCAGCAGCTTCAGGACTCCCGAGGGGCAGTTCTTC
TRBJ2-7	-	TRBV19	TRBD2	CASSGGVAYEQYF	TGTGCCAGTAGTGGGGGGGTTGCCTACGAGCAGTACTTC
TRBJ2-1	-	TRBV6-5	TRBD2	CASTLAIAGGNEQFF	TGTGCCAGCACCCTAGCGATAGCGGGAGGCAATGAGCAGTTCTTC
TRBJ1-2	-	TRBV19	-	CASSANRASPHGYTF	TGTGCCAGTAGTGCCAACAGGGCCTCTCCCCATGGCTACACCTTC
TRBJ2-2	once	TRBV4-1	-	CASSLTGELFF	TGCGCCAGCAGCCTAACCGGGGAGCTGTTTTTT
TRBJ1-6	-	TRBV5-4	TRBD1	CASSIIGQGLNSPLHF	TGTGCCAGCAGCATAATAGGACAGGGGTTGAATTCACCCCTCCACTTT
TRBJ1-1	few	TRBV7-6	TRBD1	CASSLVATGPSEAFF	TGTGCCAGCAGCTTAGTCGCGACAGGGCCCTCTGAAGCTTTCTTT